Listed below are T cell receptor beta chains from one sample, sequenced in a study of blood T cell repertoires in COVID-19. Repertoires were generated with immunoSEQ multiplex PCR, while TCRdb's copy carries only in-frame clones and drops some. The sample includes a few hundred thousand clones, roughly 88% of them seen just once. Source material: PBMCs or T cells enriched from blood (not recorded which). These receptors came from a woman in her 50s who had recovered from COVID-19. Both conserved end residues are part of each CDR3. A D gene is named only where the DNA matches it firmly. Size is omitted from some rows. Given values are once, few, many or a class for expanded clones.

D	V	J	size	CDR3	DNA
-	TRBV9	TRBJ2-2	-	CASSVGVSGNTGELFF	TGTGCCAGCAGCGTAGGAGTTAGCGGGAACACCGGGGAGCTGTTTTTT
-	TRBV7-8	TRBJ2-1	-	CASSLARGHYNEQFF	TGTGCCAGCAGCTTAGCTCGCGGGCATTACAATGAGCAGTTCTTC
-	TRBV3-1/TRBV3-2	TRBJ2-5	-	CASSQDGAGETQYF	TGTGCCAGCAGCCAGGATGGGGCTGGAGAGACCCAGTACTTC
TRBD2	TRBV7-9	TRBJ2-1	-	CASTQRTSGGNEQFF	TGTGCCAGCACCCAAAGGACTAGCGGGGGAAATGAGCAGTTCTTC
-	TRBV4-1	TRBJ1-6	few	CASSQYTTGNSPLHF	TGCGCCAGCAGCCAGTATACTACAGGGAATTCACCCCTCCACTTT
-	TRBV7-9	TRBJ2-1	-	CASSLTSWKQFF	TGTGCCAGCAGCTTAACTAGTTGGAAGCAGTTCTTC
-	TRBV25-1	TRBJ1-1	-	CASSEQGTEAFF	TGTGCCAGCAGTGAGCAGGGCACTGAAGCTTTCTTT
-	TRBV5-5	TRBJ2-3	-	CASSPLAARSTDTQYF	TGTGCCAGCAGCCCACTAGCCGCGAGAAGCACAGATACGCAGTATTTT
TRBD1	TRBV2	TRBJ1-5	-	CASKLQGNQPQHF	TGTGCCAGCAAGTTACAGGGGAATCAGCCCCAGCATTTT
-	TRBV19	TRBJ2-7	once	CASSVTFSYEQYF	TGTGCCAGTAGCGTGACTTTCTCCTACGAGCAGTACTTC
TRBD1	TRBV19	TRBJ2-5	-	CASSPGQGSLETQYF	TGTGCCAGTAGTCCGGGACAGGGGTCCTTGGAGACCCAGTACTTC
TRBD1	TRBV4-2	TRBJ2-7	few	CASSPSPFRGQGVSEQYF	TGTGCCAGCAGCCCGTCCCCCTTCCGGGGACAGGGGGTATCCGAGCAGTACTTC
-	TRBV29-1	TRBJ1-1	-	CSGRGGAWNTEAFF	TGCAGCGGTAGAGGGGGGGCCTGGAACACTGAAGCTTTCTTT
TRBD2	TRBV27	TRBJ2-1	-	CASSLTSGSKNEQFF	TGTGCCAGCAGTTTGACTAGCGGGAGTAAGAATGAGCAGTTCTTC
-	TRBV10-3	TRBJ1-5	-	CAIRGGLNQPQHF	TGTGCCATCAGAGGGGGTCTCAATCAGCCCCAGCATTTT
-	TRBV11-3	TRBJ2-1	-	CASSLGADEQFF	TGTGCCAGCAGCTTGGGGGCGGATGAGCAGTTCTTC
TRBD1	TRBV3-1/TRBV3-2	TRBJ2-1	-	CASSLRGPYNEQFF	TGTGCCAGCAGCCTGAGGGGGCCCTACAATGAGCAGTTCTTC
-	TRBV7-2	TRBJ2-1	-	CASSPAGTGIEEQFF	TGTGCCAGCAGCCCCGCGGGGACCGGGATTGAGGAGCAGTTCTTC
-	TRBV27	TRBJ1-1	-	CASSLADMNTEAFF	TGTGCCAGCAGTTTGGCGGATATGAACACTGAAGCTTTCTTT
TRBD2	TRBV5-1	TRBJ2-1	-	CASSWMASGDNEQFF	TGCGCCAGCAGCTGGATGGCTAGCGGGGACAATGAGCAGTTCTTC
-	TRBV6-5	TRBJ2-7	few	CASRDDSTYEQYF	TGTGCCAGCAGAGACGACAGCACCTACGAGCAGTACTTC
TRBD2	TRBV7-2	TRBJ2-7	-	CASSLRGRLAGSTYEQYF	TGTGCCAGCAGCTTAAGGGGGAGACTAGCGGGAAGTACCTACGAGCAGTACTTC
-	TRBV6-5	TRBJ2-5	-	CAINGGSGRETQYF	TGTGCCATTAATGGGGGGTCGGGACGAGAGACCCAGTACTTC
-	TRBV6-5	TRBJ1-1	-	CASSYHSTGITEAFF	TGTGCCAGCAGCTACCACTCCACAGGGATAACTGAAGCTTTCTTT
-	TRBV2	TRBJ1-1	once	CASIRTENTEAFF	TGTGCCAGCATTCGGACAGAAAACACTGAAGCTTTCTTT
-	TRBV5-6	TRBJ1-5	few	CASSLGAEGRQPQHF	TGTGCCAGCAGCTTGGGGGCAGAAGGGAGACAGCCCCAGCATTTT
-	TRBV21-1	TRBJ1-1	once	CASSKGVGQGGAFF	TGTGCCAGCAGCAAAGGGGTCGGACAGGGTGGGGCTTTCTTT
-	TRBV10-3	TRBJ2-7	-	CAIRQGDGEQYF	TGTGCCATCAGACAGGGTGACGGGGAGCAGTACTTC
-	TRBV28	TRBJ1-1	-	CASWSGGVNTEAFF	TGTGCCAGCTGGTCCGGGGGGGTTAACACTGAAGCTTTCTTT
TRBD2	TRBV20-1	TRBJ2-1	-	CSASPSGRYNEQFF	TGCAGTGCTAGTCCTAGCGGGAGGTACAATGAGCAGTTCTTC
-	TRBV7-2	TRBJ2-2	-	CASSLQGTGELFF	TGTGCCAGCAGCCTACAGGGCACCGGGGAGCTGTTTTTT